The T cell receptor (beta chain) under discussion was sequenced for a study of T cells in Graves' hyperthyroidism and ophthalmopathy. Study results and caveats: A model built on 13 V-J features separated ophthalmopathy from stable hyperthyroidism.

Researchers amplified the TCR beta CDR3 regions from RNA transcripts. In the first-round RT-PCR of the TCR CDR3, the HTBI primer set was used. TCRdb redid the calling of the multiplex PCR reads with MiXCR, one entry per CDR3 protein. Altogether hundreds of thousands of distinct CDR3 sequences are present, 15% to 18% being singletons, with the ten largest covering 7.5% to 9%. Worth noting for this clonotype: Its antigen is undetermined.

Germline V gene lookup returns CDR1 LGHNT and CDR2 FRNRAP. The CDR3 is 13 residues long. The sequenced sample consisted of blood. The genes are TRBV12-5 and TRBJ2-1, with D tentatively TRBD2 (5 bases). The TCR sequence derives from a woman between 18 and 29 years old with Graves' hyperthyroidism. As DNA, the CDR3 is TGTGCAAGCTTTGGACTGTCATACAATGAGCAGTTCTTC. It is translated as CASFGLSYNEQFF.